The source of this T cell receptor (beta chain) is a study of cytomegalovirus exposure and HLA in healthy donors (TCRdb year 2017). In the study overall: In an earlier analysis of 450 to 750 of the donors, 250 to 300 Gb of sequence data and 95 million to 130 million unique TCR beta sequences from about 179 million T cells were reported. All discovery cohort repertoires had been generated on a single sequencing platform. To decide whether each TCR beta V gene segment behaved as functional or pseudogenic, an earlier analysis of some 600 of the donors relied on high-throughput TCR beta sequencing. HLA typing covered class I and class II loci at four-digit resolution. The study aimed to test whether signatures of past pathogen exposure could be identified by cataloging public T cell receptors. A later genetic analysis used genome-wide SNP genotypes for about 55% of the 666 donors, treating that subset as a discovery cohort. About five DR-DQ haplotypes were treated as single units for association and clustering because of strong linkage in the cohort. In the later analysis, no new phenotypic data were used to find candidate immune exposures; instead, reliance was placed on TCR beta sequences and their occurrence across donors. Among some 410 genotyped donors of the cohort, an average of approximately 220,000 unique TCR beta nucleotide sequences was sequenced per donor, of which about 19% were non-productive. Of the 350 to 400 genotyped donors, about 80% fell in the genetic ancestry cluster associated with self-reported Caucasian donors. The study used immunosequencing to profile the T cell repertoires of 600 to 850 subjects and linked those repertoires to cytomegalovirus serostatus. To study patterns of TCR occurrence, a later analysis re-analyzed previously published TCR beta repertoires from under 750 donors and added high-resolution HLA genotyping. Around 320 gigabases of sequencing data and some 85 million unique TCR sequences were included in an early release covering several hundred HLA-typed donors. Donor age, sex, ethnicity and CMV serostatus were compiled alongside the repertoire data. The study combined high-throughput TCR immunosequencing, statistical association of individual TCRs with disease status, and machine learning to predict cytomegalovirus infection status. The number of donors typed differed by locus, with roughly 629-640 for A, B, C, DRB1 and DQB1, more than 500 for DQA1, 600 to 610 for DPA1, and some 450 for DPB1. A separate validation cohort of some 130 different subjects was used in addition to the approximately 700-subject first cohort. What the research found in general, with its limitations: In an earlier analysis of 500 to 650 of the donors, most TCR beta V segments appeared in productive rearrangements about 90% or about 30% of the time, broadly matching IMGT annotations. The 87-base-pair reads could not distinguish some IMGT-functional V segments, including TRBV6-2 and TRBV6-3, so those segments were excluded. Most TCR sequences were seen in very few donors, while some public TCRs were found in many individuals. The study gave a list of 150 to 200 TCR beta chains associated with cytomegalovirus. A later analysis found that most CMV-associated TCR beta chains appeared HLA-restricted, with HLA associations seemingly driven largely by CMV exposure. In a later genetic analysis, a missense DCLRE1C variant was associated with V-gene and J-gene trimming of TCR beta chains, and the association was replicated in an independent cohort. The classifier was reported to diagnose cytomegalovirus status with high specificity and sensitivity in both the original and validation cohorts. According to the authors, the approach could potentially be generalized to other disease states and immunological phenotypes. A later analysis reported that several top co-occurrence clusters appeared linked to parvovirus B19, influenza, CMV and Epstein-Barr virus. In a later analysis, HLA-associated TCR beta chains showed more clonal expansion and lower generation probabilities than non-associated chains that were equally common. In a later genetic analysis, fewer N-insertions in productive TCRs were reported among donors in an Asian-associated ancestry cluster than the roughly 700-donor mean. Approximately 16 rarely observed V segments, including chromosome 9 orphons, were excluded from the earlier analysis of a few hundred of the donors because counts were too low. A further reported finding was that TCR beta sequences accurately predicted the HLA-A and HLA-B alleles for most subjects in the first cohort. A later analysis associated about 17,000 TCR beta sequences with specific HLA alleles at a false discovery rate of 0.05. The sequencing pipeline was judged likely to have produced a cluster of highly shared sequence variants as a technical artifact. This cohort had only TCR beta chains sequenced, and the lack of alpha or paired-chain data limited which features could be detected. In a later analysis, the rate of TCR association differed among HLA loci, with DRB1 alleles having the most associated TCRs and HLA-C alleles having the fewest. Roughly uniform sequencing depth across donors was assumed in presence/absence analyses, although this assumption may not hold. For the cohort, immune exposure information was limited to CMV serostatus. In vitro tests confirmed that a few of the cytomegalovirus-associated TCR beta chains recognize cytomegalovirus antigens. Because HLA typing was missing for some donors at each locus, association tests included only the typed subset. Strong co-occurrence of HLA alleles, especially DR and DQ, made assigning TCR associations to individual alleles difficult. Linkage disequilibrium might explain the correlated functional status among segregating V segments, but an unknown experimental factor could not be excluded.

V is clipped by 4 bases and J by 4 bases, and the sequence between their germline boundaries is 11 bases long. Reading from cysteine to phenylalanine, the CDR3 counts 14 amino acids. Only CDR3 DNA remains: 42 bases, in frame from the first base. Sequences MNHEY (CDR1) and SVGAGI (CDR2) are obtained from the germline V gene. Receptor amplification or capture employed the immunoSEQ multiplex PCR assay. For the multiplex PCR, a mixture combining 60 forward primers for TCR Vbeta segments and 13 reverse primers for TCR Jbeta segments was used. Amplification of the CDR3 region of rearranged TCR beta genes was performed with a multiplex PCR assay on genomic DNA. On the Illumina HiSeq System, the amplified TCR beta libraries were sequenced as 87-base-pair reads. The authors' analysis ran thus. A later analysis tallied approximately 87 million unique TCR beta chains across the 600 to 700 repertoires, and approximately 12 million of those chains were shared by two or more donors. Raw reads were error-corrected and collapsed into unique sequences with a nearest-neighbor algorithm that merged closely related sequences to remove PCR and sequencing errors. V, D and J gene segments were assigned by aligning CDR3 sequences to IMGT reference sequences. For a sequence to be retained, at least a six-nucleotide match to both a V gene segment and a J gene segment was required. A rearrangement counted as productive if the CDR3 had no stop codons and remained in frame with V and J, and every other rearrangement counted as non-productive. Following IMGT convention, CDR3 was defined as the stretch from the second conserved V-encoded cysteine to the conserved J-encoded phenylalanine. In an earlier analysis of approximately 500 of the donors, sequences lacking an unambiguous match to a single V gene segment were excluded. In an earlier analysis of about 590 of the donors, a V segment was called functional when productive rearrangements were above 56.7%, and segregating when the standard deviation between donors exceeded 5%. A statistical classification framework was built to diagnose cytomegalovirus status from the catalog of TCR beta chain sequences. In a later analysis, V and J genes were assigned by comparing TCR nucleotide sequences against IMGT/GENE-DB human TR gene sequences. In a later analysis, CDR3 sequences and most-parsimonious VDJ recombination scenarios were assigned using the TCRdist pipeline. A later analysis defined each TCR beta chain by its CDR3 amino acid sequence plus V-gene family, and excluded reads lacking a unique V-gene family. As a way to deal with suspected cross-contamination and a sequencing artifact, a later analysis dropped 450 to 700 nucleotide sequences that were highly shared and had low generation probability. For each public chain, a later analysis derived a clonal expansion index from normalized ranks of inferred template counts within each repertoire. In a later analysis, generation probabilities were computed with a VDJ recombination model fitted to out-of-frame rearrangements, and the resulting probabilities were checked against IGoR. Hypergeometric tests were used in a later analysis to score TCR-TCR, TCR-HLA and TCR-CMV co-occurrence, with a repertoire-size bias correction applied to the TCR pairs. In a later analysis, false discovery rates were estimated by permuting HLA or CMV assignments 20 times. In a later analysis, co-occurring TCRs were grouped with DBSCAN, and TCRdist sequence similarity was added when clustering was performed within HLA-allele-positive subsets. For co-occurrence clustering, repertoires with fewer than 30,000 or more than 120,000 public chains were excluded, along with a handful of repertoires with anomalous nucleotide sharing. TCRdb provides this immuneACCESS table in a form limited to in-frame rearrangements. Some clones are lacking; in checked studies, under half of them reflect an unresolved V gene, and why the rest are absent is not known. V, J and clone size are taken as reported in that table, and D and trimming were inferred from the DNA itself. In this sample the table shows about 220,000 clones, 65% to 85% of which occur a single time. The ten largest clones represent roughly 0.7% of the sample.

The cohort was made up of roughly 670 healthy bone marrow donors. At the time of sampling, every cohort member was nominally healthy, though immune exposures that went unrecorded were likely present. The donor was CMV seronegative and belonged to the group of around 400 seronegative cohort members. A peripheral blood sample was collected from each donor, and TCR beta sequencing was performed on peripheral blood mononuclear cells. The Qiagen DNeasy Blood Extraction Kit was used to extract genomic DNA from the blood cell samples. In the case of this clone: The target of this receptor is not known. No base quality information exists; no much larger clone differs at one position.

Sequencing was done on a sample of PBMCs. This TCR came from a boy between 2 and 10 years old in good health and CMV-seronegative. The rearranged segments are TRBV6-5 and TRBJ1-5, and possibly TRBD1, on 6 matching bases. The CDR3 in this case is CASSLTGPNQPQHF. In nucleotides, the sequence is TGTGCCAGCAGTTTAACAGGGCCTAATCAGCCCCAGCATTTT.